The 29 T cell receptor beta chains reported below all come from one sample, sequenced in a study of cytomegalovirus exposure and HLA in healthy donors. Amplification used 60 Vbeta primers and 13 Jbeta primers. Data came from immunoSEQ multiplex PCR; TCRdb stores just in-frame clones and leaves some out. This sample has over 150,000 clones, with about 80% found just once. What was sequenced was PBMCs. The origin of the receptors is a man aged 25-45 years in good health and CMV-seropositive.

The J gene is TRBJ1-1, the V gene TRBV12-5, with 8 bases identical to TRBD1. This CDR3 is 18 amino acids long. V lost 3 bases to trimming and J lost 5 bases; unmatched junction nucleotides: 17. Germline-derived CDR1 and CDR2 are LGHNT and FRNRAP. The CDR3 bases are TGTGCTAGTGGTTTCTTCCGACTTCCCGGGACAGGAGGAACTGAAGCTTTCTTT. It is translated as CASGFFRLPGTGGTEAFF. The full variable domain, in which reference TRBV12-5 and TRBJ1-1 provide the parts outside the CDR3, is DARVTQTPRHKVTEMGQEVTMRCQPILGHNTVFWYRQTMMQGLELLAYFRNRAPLDDSGMPKDRFSAEMPDATLATLKIQPSEPRDSAVYFCASGFFRLPGTGGTEAFFGQGTRLTVV.

This clone was seen once. The rearrangement joins TRBV6-5 to TRBJ1-2; D perhaps matches TRBD1 (6 bases). V was clipped by 0 bases and J by 6 bases, with 11 bases between them. The germline V gene has CDR1 MNHEY and CDR2 SVGAGI. The CDR3 spans 14 residues. The CDR3 loop reads CASSYSQGRNGYTF. For the CDR3, the DNA is TGTGCCAGCAGTTACTCACAGGGAAGAAATGGCTACACCTTC.

The chain combines TRBV10-3 with TRBJ2-7; 8 bases align to TRBD2. The CDR3 totals 15 residues. The germline V gene has CDR1 ENHRY and CDR2 SYGVKD. With 2 bases clipped from V and 1 base from J, the junction kept 4 bases outside the gene matches. The CDR3 DNA sequence: TGTGCCATCAGTGAGAGCGGGGGAATGTCCTACGAGCAGTACTTC. It translates to CAISESGGMSYEQYF.

This clone was seen only a few times. This rearrangement joins TRBV20-1 to TRBJ1-2; the D is unclear. CDR1 and CDR2 (germline): DFQATT, SNEGSKA (reference sequence). CDR3 length: 11 residues. Trimming took 6 bases from V and 0 from J, leaving 5 bases between them. As DNA, the CDR3 is TGCAGTGCCCTCTCTAACTATGGCTACACCTTC. Encoded protein: CSALSNYGYTF.

As to this clone: A junction boundary mismatches the germline segment, possibly from a read error. V is TRBV7-9 and J is TRBJ2-7; 9 bases are a match to TRBD2. Germline V gives CDR1 SEHNR, CDR2 FQNEAQ (reference sequence). This CDR3 is 17 amino acids long. Here the CDR3 reads CSSSLAGVAGVSYEQYF. The CDR3 DNA reads as TGTTCCAGCAGCTTAGCGGGGGTAGCGGGAGTTAGCTACGAGCAGTACTTC.

This chain links TRBV27 with TRBJ2-2, with 7 bases that match TRBD2. Germline trimming cut 9 bases from V and 1 base from J; bases unmatched to any gene: 2. The CDR3 contains 13 residues. Germline-derived CDR1 and CDR2 are MNHEY and SMNVEV (reference sequence). The CDR3 spells CASRTRNTGELFF. The DNA of the CDR3 is TGTGCCAGTCGGACTAGGAACACCGGGGAGCTGTTTTTT.

The rearrangement joins TRBV11-2 to TRBJ1-5; D is uncertain. Trimming shortened V by 1 base and J by 2 bases, and 3 bases separated the two germline ends. Germline V lookup: CDR1 SGHAT, CDR2 FQNNGV. This CDR3 has 13 residues. The CDR3 DNA reads TGTGCCAGCAGCTTAGGGCGCAATCAGCCCCAGCATTTT. Translation gives CASSLGRNQPQHF.

This clone was picked up one time. Other DNA variants within this sample encode the same CDR3. The rearrangement joins TRBV4-1 to TRBJ2-1; D unclear. This CDR3 contains 13 residues. Per germline, CDR1 MGHRA and CDR2 YSYEKL. V lost 4 bases to trimming and J lost 8 bases, with 12 bases between them. The CDR3 region is CASSRGGGDEQFF. The CDR3 nucleotides are TGCGCCAGCAGCCGCGGTGGTGGTGATGAGCAGTTCTTC.

The V and J genes are TRBV14 and TRBJ1-1, with 7 bases matching TRBD1. Germline loops: CDR1 SGHDN, CDR2 FVKESK. This CDR3 contains 15 residues. V dropped 3 bases and J dropped 1; count of bases not matched to a gene: 5. CDR3 residues: CASSQEGTANTEAFF. The CDR3 nucleotides are TGTGCCAGCAGCCAGGAGGGGACAGCGAACACTGAAGCTTTCTTT.

The chain carries TRBV19 and TRBJ1-6, with 9 positions matching TRBD1. Unmatched junction bases numbered 9, after V lost 5 bases and J lost 10 bases. CDR1 LNHDA and CDR2 SQIVND come from the germline V gene (reference sequence). CDR3 length: 15 residues. The CDR3 protein is CASSADRGMESPLHF. The CDR3 DNA follows: TGTGCCAGTAGTGCCGACAGGGGGATGGAATCACCCCTCCACTTT.

J is TRBJ2-2 and V is TRBV4-2; 8 positions match TRBD2. Per germline, CDR1 LGHNA and CDR2 YNFKEQ. With 4 bases clipped from V and 7 bases from J, the junction kept 8 bases outside the gene matches. The CDR3 is 15 residues long. For the CDR3, the DNA is TGTGCCAGCAGCCCATCCGGGGGGGCAAGCGGGGAGCTGTTTTTT. Translated, it gives CASSPSGGASGELFF.

This clone was counted a few times. The chain is built from TRBV5-1 and TRBJ1-2; D call uncertain. V was cut by 5 bases and J by 8 bases, with 16 bases left in between. CDR3 length: 13 amino acids. Germline V gene data show CDR1 as SGHRS and CDR2 as YFSETQ. Here the CDR3 reads CASRGLGEGGYTF. The CDR3 DNA follows: TGCGCCAGCAGGGGGTTGGGAGAAGGCGGCTACACCTTC.

V and J are TRBV14 and TRBJ2-1; 7 nucleotides match TRBD1. Germline loops: CDR1 SGHDN, CDR2 FVKESK. V gave up 3 bases and J gave up 9 bases; unmatched junction bases: 8. This CDR3 has 14 amino acids. The CDR3 here is CASSQNNRGLEQFF. The CDR3 DNA reads as TGTGCCAGCAGCCAGAACAACAGGGGTCTTGAGCAGTTCTTC.

The chain joins TRBV4-3 to TRBJ2-3, with 9 bases that match TRBD2. Germline CDR1 and CDR2: LGHNA and YSLEER. The trim removed 0 bases at V and 1 base at J, leaving 8 bases unmatched. CDR3 length: 18 residues. The CDR3 loop reads CASSQERGTSGRTDTQYF. In nucleotides, the CDR3 is TGCGCCAGCAGCCAAGAGAGAGGCACTAGCGGGCGCACAGATACGCAGTATTTT.

The rearrangement uses TRBV4-1 and TRBJ2-3; TRBD2 matches at 9 bases. V shed 4 bases, J shed 5 bases, and the junction held 10 bases outside the gene matches. CDR1 MGHRA and CDR2 YSYEKL come from the germline V gene. The CDR3 consists of 16 residues. As DNA, the CDR3 is TGCGCCAGCAGCCTCCCGCCCAGCGGGGGGCGAGATACGCAGTATTTT. It yields the protein CASSLPPSGGRDTQYF.

Remarks on this clone: The same CDR3 also results from other DNA sequences found in this sample. The gene calls are TRBV6-1 and TRBJ1-1, with D uncertain. Germline V gene data show CDR1 as MNHNS and CDR2 as SASEGT. This CDR3 spans 14 amino acids. V dropped 3 bases and J dropped 4 bases, with 12 bases sitting between them. The CDR3 sequence: CASSDLTRGTEAFF. The CDR3 region has the DNA TGTGCCAGCAGTGATCTCACCCGGGGCACTGAAGCTTTCTTT.

The chain has TRBV9 and TRBJ2-2; the match to TRBD1 covers 8 bases. V dropped 1 base and J dropped 5; count of bases not matched to a gene: 1. Germline assignment: CDR1 SGDLS and CDR2 YYNGEE. The CDR3 has 14 residues. CDR3 in amino acids: CASSVRQGTGELFF. The CDR3 DNA reads TGTGCCAGCAGCGTACGACAGGGGACCGGGGAGCTGTTTTTT. The variable domain in full, with the rest retrieved from reference TRBV9 and TRBJ2-2, is DSGVTQTPKHLITATGQRVTLRCSPRSGDLSVYWYQQSLDQGLQFLIQYYNGEERAKGNILERFSAQQFPDLHSELNLSSLELGDSALYFCASSVRQGTGELFFGEGSRLTVL.

The chain carries TRBV28 and TRBJ2-7, with a possible D match to TRBD2 (6 bases). This CDR3 is built from 12 residues. Germline assignment: CDR1 MDHEN and CDR2 SYDVKM. Trimming removed 2 bases at V and 6 bases at J, with 8 bases between. The CDR3 loop is CASSLSGLEQYF. CDR3 sequence (DNA): TGTGCCAGCAGTTTAAGCGGGCTCGAGCAGTACTTC.

The chain uses TRBV6-5 and TRBJ2-2; D might be TRBD1 (6 bases). The CDR3 is made up of 13 amino acids. CDR1 and CDR2 from the germline V gene are MNHEY and SVGAGI. Trimming shortened V by 6 bases and J by 6 bases, and 11 bases separated the two germline ends. CDR3 bases: TGTGCCAGCAGCTCAGGGGTGGCCGGGGAGCTGTTTTTT. This sequence encodes CASSSGVAGELFF.

In its sample, this clone was seen a few times. The chain carries TRBV11-3 and TRBJ1-2; a weak D match, TRBD1 (6 bases). In germline, CDR1 is SGHNT, CDR2 YENEEA. The CDR3 length is 14 residues. V lost 5 bases and J lost 7, with 17 bases in between. The CDR3 DNA follows: TGTGCCAGCAGCCTTAGGGACCAGGGGAGTGGCTACACCTTC. Its protein product is CASSLRDQGSGYTF. The whole variable domain, filled in from reference TRBV11-3 and TRBJ1-2, reads EAGVVQSPRYKIIEKKQPVAFWCNPISGHNTLYWYLQNLGQGPELLIRYENEEAVDDSQLPKDRFSAERLKGVDSTLKIQPAELGDSAVYLCASSLRDQGSGYTFGSGTRLTVV.

The chain recombines TRBV28 with TRBJ2-7, with 7 bases that match TRBD2. This CDR3 is built from 14 residues. The germline gives CDR1 MDHEN, CDR2 SYDVKM. Losses at the gene ends were 5 bases for V and 2 bases for J; bases not matched to a gene: 6. The CDR3 sequence: CASSPAGTTYEQYF. The CDR3 nucleotides are TGTGCCAGCAGTCCAGCCGGGACTACCTACGAGCAGTACTTC.

The chain is built from TRBV27 and TRBJ2-1; 8 bases are a match to TRBD2. Germline lookup yields CDR1 MNHEY and CDR2 SMNVEV (reference sequence). V shed 6 bases, J shed 8 bases, and the junction held 12 bases outside the gene matches. CDR3 length equals 15 residues. The CDR3 loop is CASSSRTSWGDEQFF. CDR3 sequence (DNA): TGTGCCAGCAGCTCGAGGACTAGCTGGGGCGATGAGCAGTTCTTC.

The chain recombines TRBV5-1 with TRBJ2-3, with TRBD1 as a possible D gene (5 bases). V was pared by 5 bases and J by 2 bases, with 12 bases between. The V gene's germline CDR1 is SGHRS and CDR2 YFSETQ. This CDR3 is built from 14 residues. CDR3 residues: CASRGAGNTDTQYF. The CDR3, as DNA: TGCGCCAGCAGAGGCGCAGGGAACACAGATACGCAGTATTTT.

The genes are TRBV27 and TRBJ2-3; TRBD2 aligns across 7 bases. Germline V lookup: CDR1 MNHEY, CDR2 SMNVEV (reference sequence). J lost 0 bases, V lost 6 bases, and 3 bases had no gene match. This CDR3 comprises 14 residues. The CDR3 here is CASRRAGSTDTQYF. CDR3 coding DNA: TGTGCCAGCAGACGAGCGGGAAGCACAGATACGCAGTATTTT.

V gene TRBV19 combines with J gene TRBJ1-4; D remains unclear. V shed 1 base and J shed 7 bases, with 10 bases lying between them. The CDR3 extends over 14 amino acids. Germline CDR1 and CDR2: LNHDA and SQIVND (reference sequence). The CDR3 reads CASSIAVNSEKLFF. For the CDR3, the DNA is TGTGCCAGTAGTATAGCTGTGAATAGTGAAAAACTGTTTTTT.

This clone showed up just once. The CDR3 DNA is TGTGCCAGCAGTGTCAAGGGGCACGGGGAGCTGTTTTTT. Translated: CASSVKGHGELFF. The genes are TRBV6-1 and TRBJ2-2; D might be TRBD1 (5 bases). The CDR3 contains 13 residues. Germline CDR1 and CDR2: MNHNS and SASEGT. The V end was cut by 4 bases, the J end by 7 bases, with 10 bases between.

This sequence joins TRBV15 and TRBJ2-2; TRBD1 is a possible D gene (5 bases). Per germline, CDR1 LNHNV and CDR2 YYDKDF (reference sequence). V was shortened by 0 bases and J by 4 bases, with 12 bases between the two germline ends. The CDR3 runs to 16 residues. This chain's CDR3 is CATSRDAARATGELFF. The CDR3 bases are TGTGCCACCAGCAGAGATGCTGCCAGGGCCACCGGGGAGCTGTTTTTT. The full variable domain, in which reference TRBV15 and TRBJ2-2 provide the parts outside the CDR3, is DAMVIQNPRYQVTQFGKPVTLSCSQTLNHNVMYWYQQKSSQAPKLLFHYYDKDFNNEADTPDNFQSRRPNTSFCFLDIRSPGLGDTAMYLCATSRDAARATGELFFGEGSRLTVL.

This chain links TRBV28 with TRBJ2-1; 8 nucleotides line up with TRBD2. The CDR3 totals 16 residues. Trimming took 0 bases from V and 3 from J; bases not matched to a gene: 4. Germline V gene lookup returns CDR1 MDHEN and CDR2 SYDVKM. Written as DNA, the CDR3 is TGTGCCAGCAGTTTATGGGCGGGAGGTGTCTACAATGAGCAGTTCTTC. It yields the protein CASSLWAGGVYNEQFF.

This clone has just one count. The V call is TRBV28, the J call TRBJ2-7; 13 positions match TRBD2. The CDR3 length is 20 residues. The germline V gene has CDR1 MDHEN and CDR2 SYDVKM. Trimming removed 4 bases from V and 2 bases from J; junction bases left unmatched: 17. DNA for the CDR3: TGTGCCAGCAGTTCCGAGCCGGGACTAGCGGGATGGACCGGTACCTACGAGCAGTACTTC. Its translation: CASSSEPGLAGWTGTYEQYF.